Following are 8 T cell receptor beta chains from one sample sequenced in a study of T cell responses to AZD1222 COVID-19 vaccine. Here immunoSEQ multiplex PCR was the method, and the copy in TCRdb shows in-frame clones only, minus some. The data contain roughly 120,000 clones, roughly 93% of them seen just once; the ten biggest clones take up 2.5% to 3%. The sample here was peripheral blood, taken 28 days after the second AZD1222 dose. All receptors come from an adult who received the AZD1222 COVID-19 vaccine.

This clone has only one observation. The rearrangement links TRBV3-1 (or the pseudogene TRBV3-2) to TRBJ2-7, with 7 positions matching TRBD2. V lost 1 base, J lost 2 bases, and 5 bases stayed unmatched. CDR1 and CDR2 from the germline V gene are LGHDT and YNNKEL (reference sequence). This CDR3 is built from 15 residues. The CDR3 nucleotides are TGTGCCAGCAGCCAAGTGGCCGGGGGGACCTACGAGCAGTACTTC. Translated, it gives CASSQVAGGTYEQYF.

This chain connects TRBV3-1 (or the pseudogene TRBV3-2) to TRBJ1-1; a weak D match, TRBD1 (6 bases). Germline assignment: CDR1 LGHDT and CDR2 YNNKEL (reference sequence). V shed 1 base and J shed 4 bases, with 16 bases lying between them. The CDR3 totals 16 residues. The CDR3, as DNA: TGTGCCAGCAGCCAAGTGGGGGGCGGCAGGACCACTGAAGCTTTCTTT. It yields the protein CASSQVGGGRTTEAFF.

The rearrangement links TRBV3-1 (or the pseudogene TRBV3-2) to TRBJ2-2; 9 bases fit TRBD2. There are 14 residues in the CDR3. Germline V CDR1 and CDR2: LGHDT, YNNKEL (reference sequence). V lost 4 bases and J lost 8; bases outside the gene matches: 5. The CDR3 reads CASSLAGAAGELFF. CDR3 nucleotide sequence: TGTGCCAGCAGCCTAGCGGGGGCGGCAGGGGAGCTGTTTTTT.

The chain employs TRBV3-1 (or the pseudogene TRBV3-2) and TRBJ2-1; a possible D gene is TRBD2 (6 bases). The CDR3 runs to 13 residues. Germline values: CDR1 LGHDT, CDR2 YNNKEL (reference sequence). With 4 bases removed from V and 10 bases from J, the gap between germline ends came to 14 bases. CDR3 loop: CASSRLRGSEQFF. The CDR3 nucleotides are TGTGCCAGCAGCCGCTTGCGGGGTTCGGAGCAGTTCTTC.

The CDR3 DNA is TGTGCCAGCAGCTCAAGGGGCTCTGGAAACACCATATATTTT. This translates into CASSSRGSGNTIYF. The chain is built from TRBV5-4 and TRBJ1-3; a possible D gene is TRBD1 (5 bases). The CDR3 totals 14 residues. V lost 3 bases to trimming and J lost 0 bases, with 7 bases between them. Per the germline V gene, CDR1 is SGHNT and CDR2 is YYREEE (reference sequence).

The CDR3 DNA is TGTGCCAGTAGTCCTGAGATCAGGGCGTTGAATGAGCAGTTCTTC. Amino acids: CASSPEIRALNEQFF. This chain joins TRBV19 and TRBJ2-1; D is possibly TRBD1 (5 bases). The V end lost 5 bases, the J end lost 7 bases, and 18 bases lay between the germline ends. CDR1 is LNHDA, CDR2 SQIVND, per germline (reference sequence). This CDR3 is built from 15 residues.

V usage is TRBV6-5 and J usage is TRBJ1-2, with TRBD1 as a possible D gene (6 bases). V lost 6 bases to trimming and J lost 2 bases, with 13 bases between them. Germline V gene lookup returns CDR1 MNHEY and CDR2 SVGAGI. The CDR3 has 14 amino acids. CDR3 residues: CASRLRGENYGYTF. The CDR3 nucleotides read TGTGCCAGCAGACTGAGGGGGGAAAACTATGGCTACACCTTC.

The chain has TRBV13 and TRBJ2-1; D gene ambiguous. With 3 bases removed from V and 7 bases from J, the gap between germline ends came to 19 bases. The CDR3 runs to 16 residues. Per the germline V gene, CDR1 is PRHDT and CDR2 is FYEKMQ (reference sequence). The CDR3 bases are TGTGCCAGCAGCTTTTTTTCTGACATCGGCGGTAATGAGCAGTTCTTC. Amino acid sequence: CASSFFSDIGGNEQFF. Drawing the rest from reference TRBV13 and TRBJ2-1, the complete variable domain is AAGVIQSPRHLIKEKRETATLKCYPIPRHDTVYWYQQGPGQDPQFLISFYEKMQSDKGSIPDRFSAQQFSDYHSELNMSSLELGDSALYFCASSFFSDIGGNEQFFGPGTRLTVL.